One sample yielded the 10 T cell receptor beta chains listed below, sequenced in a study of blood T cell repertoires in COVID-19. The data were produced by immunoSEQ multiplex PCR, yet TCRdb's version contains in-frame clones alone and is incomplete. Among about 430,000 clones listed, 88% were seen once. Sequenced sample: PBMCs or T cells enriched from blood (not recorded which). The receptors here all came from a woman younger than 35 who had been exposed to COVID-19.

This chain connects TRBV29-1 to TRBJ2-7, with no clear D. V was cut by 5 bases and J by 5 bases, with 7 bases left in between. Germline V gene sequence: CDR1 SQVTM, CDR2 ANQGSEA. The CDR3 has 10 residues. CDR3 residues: CSVFLDEQYF. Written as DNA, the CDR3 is TGCAGCGTTTTCCTCGACGAGCAGTACTTC.

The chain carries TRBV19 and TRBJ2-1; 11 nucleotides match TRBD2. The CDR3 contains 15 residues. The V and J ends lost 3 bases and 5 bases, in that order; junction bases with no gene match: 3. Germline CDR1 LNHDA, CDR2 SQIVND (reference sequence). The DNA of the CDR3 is TGTGCCAGTAGTATCCTAGCGGGAGGCGACAATGAGCAGTTCTTC. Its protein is CASSILAGGDNEQFF.

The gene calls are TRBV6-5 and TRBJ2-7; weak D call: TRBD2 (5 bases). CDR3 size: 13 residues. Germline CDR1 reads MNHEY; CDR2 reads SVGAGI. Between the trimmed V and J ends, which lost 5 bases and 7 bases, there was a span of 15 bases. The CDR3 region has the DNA TGTGCCAGCAGTACGAGGGCCCGAGGGGAGCAGTACTTC. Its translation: CASSTRARGEQYF.

DNA for the CDR3: TGCGCCAGCAGCCAAGCACAGGACTATGGCTACACCTTC. Translation gives CASSQAQDYGYTF. This rearrangement joins TRBV4-1 to TRBJ1-2; maybe TRBD1 (5 bases). The ends were cut back, 1 base at V and 3 bases at J, with 6 bases in the middle. The CDR3 length is 13 residues. The germline gives CDR1 MGHRA, CDR2 YSYEKL.

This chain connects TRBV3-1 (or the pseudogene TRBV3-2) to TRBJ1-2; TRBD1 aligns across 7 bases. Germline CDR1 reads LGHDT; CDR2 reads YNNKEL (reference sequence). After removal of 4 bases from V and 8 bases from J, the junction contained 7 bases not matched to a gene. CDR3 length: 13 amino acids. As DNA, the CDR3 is TGTGCCAGCAGCCTCAACAGGGGTATCGGCTACACCTTC. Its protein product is CASSLNRGIGYTF.

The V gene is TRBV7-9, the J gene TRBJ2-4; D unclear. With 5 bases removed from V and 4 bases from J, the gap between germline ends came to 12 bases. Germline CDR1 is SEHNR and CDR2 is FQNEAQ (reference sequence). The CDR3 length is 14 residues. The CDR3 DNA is TGTGCCAGCAGCCCGCTCACAGAGAAAAACATTCAGTACTTC. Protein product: CASSPLTEKNIQYF.

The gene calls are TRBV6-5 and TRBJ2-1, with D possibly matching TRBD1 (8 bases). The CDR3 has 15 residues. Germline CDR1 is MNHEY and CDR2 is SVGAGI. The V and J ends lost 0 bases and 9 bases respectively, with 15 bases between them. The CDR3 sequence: CASSYSSDREGEQFF. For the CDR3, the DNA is TGTGCCAGCAGTTACTCGTCGGACAGGGAGGGTGAGCAGTTCTTC.

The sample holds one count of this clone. The CDR3 DNA is TGCAGCGTTGCCCCGGGACAGATTAACTATGGCTACACCTTC. Its translation is CSVAPGQINYGYTF. V gene TRBV29-1 combines with J gene TRBJ1-2; 7 bases are a match to TRBD1. The V segment lost 4 bases and the J segment 1 base; nucleotides outside the gene matches: 6. CDR3 size: 14 residues. Germline assignment: CDR1 SQVTM and CDR2 ANQGSEA.

The CDR3 nucleotides are TGTGCCAGCAGTTCAAGAACCCGGGACAGGGGTAAGAGCTCCTACGAGCAGTACTTC. Its protein product is CASSSRTRDRGKSSYEQYF. The chain employs TRBV6-2 or TRBV6-3 and TRBJ2-7; 10 nucleotides match TRBD1. Germline V gene sequence: CDR1 MNHEY, CDR2 SVGEGT. The CDR3 has 19 residues. With V trimmed by 4 bases and J by 0 bases, 15 bases remained unmatched.

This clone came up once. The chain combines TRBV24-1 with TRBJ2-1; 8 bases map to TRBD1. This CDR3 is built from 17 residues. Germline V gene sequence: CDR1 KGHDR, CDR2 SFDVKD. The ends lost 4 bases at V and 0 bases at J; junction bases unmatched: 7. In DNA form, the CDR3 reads TGTGCCACCAGTGACCGAGACAGGGGAAGCTCCTACAATGAGCAGTTCTTC. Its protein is CATSDRDRGSSYNEQFF.